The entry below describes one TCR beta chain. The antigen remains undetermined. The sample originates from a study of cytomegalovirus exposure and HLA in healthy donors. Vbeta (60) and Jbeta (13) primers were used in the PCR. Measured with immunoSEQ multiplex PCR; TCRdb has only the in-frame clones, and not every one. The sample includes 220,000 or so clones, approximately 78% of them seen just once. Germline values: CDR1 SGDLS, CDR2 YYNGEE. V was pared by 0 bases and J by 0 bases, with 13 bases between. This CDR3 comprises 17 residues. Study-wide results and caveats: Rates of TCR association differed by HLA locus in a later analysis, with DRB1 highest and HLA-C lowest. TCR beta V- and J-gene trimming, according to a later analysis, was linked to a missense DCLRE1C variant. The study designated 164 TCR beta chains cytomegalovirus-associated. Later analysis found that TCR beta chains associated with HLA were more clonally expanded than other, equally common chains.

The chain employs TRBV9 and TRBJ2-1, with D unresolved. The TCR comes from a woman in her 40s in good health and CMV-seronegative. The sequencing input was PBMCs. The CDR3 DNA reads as TGTGCCAGCAGCGTAGACATGGCGGTAAGCTCCTACAATGAGCAGTTCTTC. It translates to CASSVDMAVSSYNEQFF.